This T cell receptor (beta chain) derives from a study of shared clonotypes between healthy human individuals. As for this clone: A far larger clone is one nucleotide away, so this likely arose from a read error. This CDR3 is also generated by other DNA sequences in the sample.

Each subset's genomic DNA was shared equally among a number of immunoSEQ plates. The method was immunoSEQ multiplex PCR; TCRdb's version includes in-frame clones alone and lacks a portion of them. The data hold about 1 million clones, with 70% to 80% observed a single time. The V gene's germline CDR1 is MNHEY and CDR2 SVGAGI. CDR3 length: 13 residues. V was clipped by 4 bases and J by 2 bases, with 8 bases between them. The sequenced sample was memory CD4+ T cells sorted from blood. Subset meaning: CD45RA-negative fraction. This chain joins TRBV6-5 and TRBJ1-2; D might be TRBD1 (6 bases). The clonotype comes from a man aged 18 to 35 in good health. CDR3 coding DNA: TGTGCCAGCAGTTTCGGACAGAACTATGGCTACACCTTC. It is translated as CASSFGQNYGYTF.